Each of the 23 T cell receptor beta chains below was sequenced from the same sample in a study of shared clonotypes between healthy human individuals. Some clones are missing from TCRdb's copy, which holds only in-frame ones; the method was immunoSEQ multiplex PCR. This sample has 2.3 million or so clones, with 93% found just once. The sample consisted of naive CD4+ T cells from PBMCs. Noted subset: CD45RA+ positively selected. The receptors derive from a man aged 18 to 35 in good health. Some clones in this sample may be carry-over from other donors' samples.

The J gene is TRBJ1-2, the V gene TRBV4-3; no clear D gene. V lost 4 bases, J lost 0 bases, and 9 bases lay in between. Per germline, CDR1 LGHNA and CDR2 YSLEER. The CDR3 is 14 amino acids. CDR3 region: CASSRGISNYGYTF. The CDR3 nucleotides are TGCGCCAGCAGCCGAGGGATTTCTAACTATGGCTACACCTTC.

This chain links TRBV7-8 with TRBJ1-1; no reliable D call. The CDR3 loop spans 11 amino acids. CDR1 is SGHVS, CDR2 FQNEAQ, per germline. The V and J ends lost 3 bases and 6 bases respectively, with 5 bases between them. The CDR3: CASSLSAEAFF. CDR3 nucleotides: TGTGCCAGCAGCTTGAGTGCTGAAGCTTTCTTT.

This sequence joins TRBV11-2 and TRBJ2-7; 10 nucleotides line up with TRBD2. The CDR3 is 14 amino acids. Germline loops: CDR1 SGHAT, CDR2 FQNNGV. J was trimmed by 3 bases and V by 7 bases; bases with no gene match: 6. This chain's CDR3 is CASNQREGLYEQYF. As DNA, the CDR3 is TGTGCCAGCAACCAGCGGGAGGGCCTCTACGAGCAGTACTTC.

The V and J genes are TRBV7-9 and TRBJ2-2; D is perhaps TRBD1 or TRBD2 (5 bases each). CDR3 length: 15 amino acids. V lost 3 bases to trimming and J lost 6 bases, with 14 bases between them. CDR1 is SEHNR and CDR2 is FQNEAQ in the germline V gene (reference sequence). The CDR3 bases are TGTGCCAGCAGCTTCGCCAGGGAGATCGCCGGGGAGCTGTTTTTT. Protein: CASSFAREIAGELFF.

With regard to this clone: Other DNA sequences in the sample encode the same CDR3. The chain employs TRBV28 and TRBJ2-3; TRBD2 matches 9 bases. Germline CDR1 reads MDHEN; CDR2 reads SYDVKM. The V gene end was trimmed by 4 bases and the J gene end by 3 bases; junction bases not matched to a gene: 5. The CDR3 is 15 residues long. This CDR3 reads CASSSAGGRTDTQYF. The CDR3 region has the DNA TGTGCCAGCAGTTCCGCGGGGGGGAGGACAGATACGCAGTATTTT.

This chain joins TRBV9 and TRBJ2-2; 7 bases line up with TRBD2. The CDR3 extends over 15 amino acids. J was trimmed by 4 bases and V by 0 bases; bases with no gene match: 3. The germline V gene encodes CDR1 SGDLS and CDR2 YYNGEE. The CDR3 loop is CASSVAGGITGELFF. In nucleotides, the CDR3 is TGTGCCAGCAGCGTAGCGGGAGGCATCACCGGGGAGCTGTTTTTT.

This chain uses TRBV10-1 with TRBJ1-3; D ambiguous. In germline, CDR1 is WNHNN, CDR2 SYGVQD (reference sequence). The germline V and J ends were trimmed by 0 bases and 2 bases, with 5 bases remaining between them. CDR3 size: 14 residues. CDR3 nucleotides: TGCGCCAGCAGTGAGTCCCGGACTGGAAACACCATATATTTT. Protein product: CASSESRTGNTIYF.

This sequence joins TRBV25-1 and TRBJ2-7, with D unresolved. Germline CDR1 reads MGHDK; CDR2 reads SYGVNS. V lost 1 base, J lost 2 bases, and 9 bases lay in between. CDR3 size: 14 residues. Here the CDR3 reads CASSEFAGPYEQYF. The CDR3 nucleotides read TGTGCCAGCAGTGAATTCGCAGGACCCTACGAGCAGTACTTC.

This clone was seen just once. This chain links TRBV5-1 with TRBJ1-2; TRBD1 agrees at 7 bases. V was pared by 6 bases and J by 1 base, with 3 bases of the junction left unmatched. Germline assignment: CDR1 SGHRS and CDR2 YFSETQ. The CDR3 totals 13 residues. CDR3 amino acids: CASMAGGNYGYTF. The CDR3 region has the DNA TGCGCCAGCATGGCAGGGGGTAACTATGGCTACACCTTC.

The chain recombines TRBV11-2 with TRBJ2-1, with a tentative D call TRBD1 (6 bases). The germline V and J ends were trimmed by 0 bases and 9 bases, with 12 bases remaining between them. This CDR3 comprises 14 residues. Germline V gene lookup returns CDR1 SGHAT and CDR2 FQNNGV. The CDR3 is CASSLDGTGTEQFF. CDR3 coding DNA: TGTGCCAGCAGCTTAGATGGAACAGGGACTGAGCAGTTCTTC.

The chain carries TRBV28 and TRBJ2-5; no definite D call. The germline V gene encodes CDR1 MDHEN and CDR2 SYDVKM. V was pared by 3 bases and J by 0 bases, with 11 bases between. CDR3 length equals 15 residues. The CDR3 loop is CASSLNAEYQETQYF. In nucleotides, the CDR3 is TGTGCCAGCAGTTTGAACGCAGAGTACCAAGAGACCCAGTACTTC.

V and J are TRBV6-5 and TRBJ2-5; TRBD2 matches at 14 bases. Per the germline V gene, CDR1 is MNHEY and CDR2 is SVGAGI. With V trimmed by 4 bases and J by 4 bases, 2 bases remained unmatched. The CDR3 sequence is 15 residues long. CDR3 bases: TGTGCCAGCAGTTGGGGACTAGCGGGAGTAGAGACCCAGTACTTC. Its protein is CASSWGLAGVETQYF.

This chain connects TRBV5-1 to TRBJ2-1, with 12 bases aligning to TRBD2. This CDR3 spans 20 amino acids. J lost 6 bases, V lost 5 bases, and 21 bases had no gene match. Per the germline V gene, CDR1 is SGHRS and CDR2 is YFSETQ. DNA for the CDR3: TGCGCCAGCAGATCGGAACTAGCGGGAGGTAGCCCCCCAGACTTCAATGAGCAGTTCTTC. Its translation: CASRSELAGGSPPDFNEQFF.

J is TRBJ2-1 and V is TRBV27; D is undetermined. The CDR3 runs 17 residues. Germline V lookup: CDR1 MNHEY, CDR2 SMNVEV (reference sequence). V lost 2 bases, J lost 0 bases, and 14 bases lay in between. The CDR3 loop is CASSLEYSRPSYNEQFF. The CDR3 coding sequence is TGTGCCAGCAGTTTAGAATACAGCCGCCCCTCCTACAATGAGCAGTTCTTC.

This rearrangement joins TRBV18 to TRBJ2-5; TRBD2 is a possible D gene (6 bases). Trimming took 6 bases from V and 4 from J, leaving 18 bases between them. This CDR3 comprises 15 residues. The germline V gene has CDR1 KGHSH and CDR2 LQKENI. The CDR3 protein is CASSLSTGGAETQYF. The DNA for the CDR3 is TGTGCCAGCTCCCTTTCGACGGGCGGGGCAGAGACCCAGTACTTC.

As for this clone: Other nucleotide sequences from this sample produce the same CDR3. The chain carries TRBV2 and TRBJ2-3, with 9 nucleotides matching TRBD2. The ends lost 4 bases at V and 0 bases at J; junction bases unmatched: 2. This CDR3 spans 15 amino acids. Looked up from germline, CDR1 is SNHLY and CDR2 is FYNNEI. For the CDR3, the DNA is TGTGCCAGCAGTGGACTAGCGGCTAGCACAGATACGCAGTATTTT. The encoded protein is CASSGLAASTDTQYF.

This clone was detected only once. This chain joins TRBV18 and TRBJ2-7, with D unresolved. Per the germline V gene, CDR1 is KGHSH and CDR2 is LQKENI. V gave up 3 bases and J gave up 2 bases, with 14 bases separating them. CDR3 length equals 15 residues. The CDR3 DNA is TGTGCCAGCTCACCTACCACCGGTGGCACCTACGAGCAGTACTTC. Amino acids: CASSPTTGGTYEQYF. Complete variable domain (other parts from reference TRBV18 and TRBJ2-7): NAGVMQNPRHLVRRRGQEARLRCSPMKGHSHVYWYRQLPEEGLKFMVYLQKENIIDESGMPKERFSAEFPKEGPSILRIQQVVRGDSAAYFCASSPTTGGTYEQYFGPGTRLTVT.

CDR3 sequence: CARREGADTQYF. The CDR3 DNA follows: TGTGCCAGGAGGGAGGGTGCAGATACGCAGTATTTT. This rearrangement joins TRBV19 to TRBJ2-3; 7 positions match TRBD2. J was trimmed by 4 bases and V by 9 bases; bases with no gene match: 4. The germline CDR1 and CDR2 sequences are LNHDA and SQIVND (reference sequence). The CDR3 is made up of 12 amino acids.

The chain employs TRBV2 and TRBJ2-3; TRBD2 aligns across 7 bases. Germline-derived CDR1 and CDR2 are SNHLY and FYNNEI. Trimming removed 0 bases from V and 0 bases from J; junction bases left unmatched: 6. The CDR3 extends over 17 amino acids. The DNA for the CDR3 is TGTGCCAGCAGTGAAGCGCTGCTAGCGGCTAGCACAGATACGCAGTATTTT. This gives the protein CASSEALLAASTDTQYF.

The chain carries TRBV28 and TRBJ1-2; unclear D gene. V was shortened by 5 bases and J by 8 bases, with 9 bases between the two germline ends. The CDR3 length is 11 residues. Germline CDR1 and CDR2: MDHEN and SYDVKM. The CDR3 nucleotides read TGTGCCAGCAGTCCCCAGAGCGGCTACACCTTC. This sequence encodes CASSPQSGYTF.

As concerns this clone: Other nucleotide sequences from this sample produce the same CDR3. This sequence joins TRBV15 and TRBJ2-1, with 9 nucleotides matching TRBD1. The CDR3 totals 15 residues. The germline V gene encodes CDR1 LNHNV and CDR2 YYDKDF (reference sequence). The V and J ends lost 1 base and 3 bases, in that order; junction bases with no gene match: 1. DNA of the CDR3: TGTGCCACCAGCAGAGGACAGGGGGTCTACAATGAGCAGTTCTTC. It encodes CATSRGQGVYNEQFF.

This clone was detected only a few times. The rearrangement uses TRBV7-9 and TRBJ1-5; D is uncertain. The length of the CDR3 is 14 residues. V shed 4 bases and J shed 1 base, with 8 bases lying between them. Looked up from germline, CDR1 is SEHNR and CDR2 is FQNEAQ (reference sequence). The CDR3 nucleotides read TGTGCCAGCAGCTCTATTGACAGCAATCAGCCCCAGCATTTT. Amino acids: CASSSIDSNQPQHF.

V gene TRBV2 combines with J gene TRBJ2-5; D gene unclear. The germline V gene has CDR1 SNHLY and CDR2 FYNNEI. The CDR3 is made up of 13 amino acids. V was pared by 7 bases and J by 0 bases, with 9 bases between. Here the CDR3 DNA reads TGTGCCAGCACCCCCCGGGACCAAGAGACCCAGTACTTC. This encodes CASTPRDQETQYF. The whole variable domain, remainder taken from reference TRBV2 and TRBJ2-5, is EPEVTQTPSHQVTQMGQEVILRCVPISNHLYFYWYRQILGQKVEFLVSFYNNEISEKSEIFDDQFSVERPDGSNFTLKIRSTKLEDSAMYFCASTPRDQETQYFGPGTRLLVL.